This T cell receptor (beta chain) appears in the sequencing data of a study of shared clonotypes between healthy human individuals. Study-wide findings and caveats: Against clonotypes common to all four donors, non-shared ones had lower generation probabilities.

Assay used: immunoSEQ multiplex PCR; TCRdb lists only in-frame clones, some missing. In the table there are hundreds of thousands of clones, around two thirds of which are singletons. On this clone: The antigen is not known.

Trimming stripped 5 bases from V and 3 bases from J, with 10 bases between. CDR3 length equals 14 residues. Germline V CDR1 and CDR2: SGHVS, FQNEAQ. The clonotype originates from a woman aged 30 to 39 in good health. The V call is TRBV7-8, the J call TRBJ2-2, with D unclear. Sequenced sample: memory CD4+ T cells sorted from blood. Subset in this sample: CD45RA-negative fraction. CDR3 region: CASSREQDTGELFF. CDR3 sequence (DNA): TGTGCCAGCAGCCGAGAGCAGGACACCGGGGAGCTGTTTTTT.